Here is one TCR beta chain with its context. What it recognizes is unknown. PCR amplification relied on 60 Vbeta primers (plus 13 Jbeta primers). Only in-frame clones appear in the TCRdb table, and some are missing; sequencing was by immunoSEQ multiplex PCR. Among over 100,000 clones listed, roughly 77% were seen once. This CDR3 has 11 residues. Germline V gene data show CDR1 as GTSNPN and CDR2 as SVGIG (reference sequence). These donors counted as nominally healthy when sampled, but unrecorded immune exposures were likely. The sample originates from a study of cytomegalovirus exposure and HLA in healthy donors. Study information: From about 200 million T cells, an earlier analysis saw roughly 100 million unique TCR beta sequences. Study observations and caveats: TCR beta chains numbering some 160 were designated cytomegalovirus-associated. The study reported that TCR beta sequences accurately predicted HLA-A and HLA-B alleles in most subjects.

This receptor was identified in a man aged 25 to 45 in good health and CMV-seronegative. The rearrangement joins TRBV30 to TRBJ2-5, with D uncertain. With the DNA end fitting TRBJ2-7 better, the J assignment may be wrong. Sequencing was performed on PBMCs. In DNA, the CDR3 is TGTGCCTGGAGTGGGAGATACGAGCAGTACTTC. Residues: CAWSGRYEQYF.